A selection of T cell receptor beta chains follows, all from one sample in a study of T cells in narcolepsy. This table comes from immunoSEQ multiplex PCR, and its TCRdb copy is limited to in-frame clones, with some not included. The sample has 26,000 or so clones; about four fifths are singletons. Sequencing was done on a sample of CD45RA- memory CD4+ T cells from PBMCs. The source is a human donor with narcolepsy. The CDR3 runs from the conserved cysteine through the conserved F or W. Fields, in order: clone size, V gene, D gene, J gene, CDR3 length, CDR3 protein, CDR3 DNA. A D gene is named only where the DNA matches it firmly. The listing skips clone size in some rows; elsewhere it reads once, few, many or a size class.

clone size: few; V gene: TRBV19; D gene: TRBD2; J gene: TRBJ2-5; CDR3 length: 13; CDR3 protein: CASERGTGETQYF; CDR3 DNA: TGTGCCAGTGAGCGGGGGACGGGAGAGACCCAGTACTTC
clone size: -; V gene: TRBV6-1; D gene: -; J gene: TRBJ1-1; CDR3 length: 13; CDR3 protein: CASSSQGATEAFF; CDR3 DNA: TGTGCCAGCAGTTCACAGGGAGCCACTGAAGCTTTCTTT
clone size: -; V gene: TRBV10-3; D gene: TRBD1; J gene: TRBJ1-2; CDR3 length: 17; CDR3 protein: CAISKAPGQTANYGYTF; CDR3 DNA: TGTGCCATATCTAAGGCGCCGGGACAGACAGCCAACTATGGCTACACCTTC
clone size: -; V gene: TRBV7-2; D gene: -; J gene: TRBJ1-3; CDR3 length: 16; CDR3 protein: CASSLTSDLGGNTIYF; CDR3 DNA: TGTGCCAGCAGCCTGACCAGTGACTTGGGGGGAAACACCATATATTTT
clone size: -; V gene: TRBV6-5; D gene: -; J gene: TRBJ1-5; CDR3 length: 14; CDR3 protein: CASIQPYSNQPQHF; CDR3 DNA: TGTGCCAGCATACAGCCGTATAGCAATCAGCCCCAGCATTTT
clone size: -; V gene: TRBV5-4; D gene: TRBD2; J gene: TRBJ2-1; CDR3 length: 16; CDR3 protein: CASSLRTSGIHNEQFF; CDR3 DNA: TGTGCCAGCAGCTTGAGGACTAGCGGGATCCACAATGAGCAGTTCTTC
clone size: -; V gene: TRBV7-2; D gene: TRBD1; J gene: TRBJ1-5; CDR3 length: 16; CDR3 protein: CASSLGGQVPNQPQHF; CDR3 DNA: TGTGCCAGCAGCTTGGGGGGACAGGTTCCTAATCAGCCCCAGCATTTT
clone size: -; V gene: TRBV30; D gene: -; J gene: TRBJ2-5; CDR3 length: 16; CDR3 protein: CAWSQPRAGGQETQYF; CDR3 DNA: TGTGCCTGGAGTCAGCCCAGGGCAGGGGGGCAAGAGACCCAGTACTTC
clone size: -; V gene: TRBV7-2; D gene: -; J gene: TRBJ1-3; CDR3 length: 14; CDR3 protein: CASSLGVSGNTIYF; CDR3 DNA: TGTGCCAGCAGCTTAGGGGTCTCTGGAAACACCATATATTTT
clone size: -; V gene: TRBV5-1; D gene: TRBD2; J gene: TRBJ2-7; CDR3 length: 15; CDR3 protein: CASSFVAGGPGEQYF; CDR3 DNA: TGCGCCAGCAGCTTCGTAGCGGGGGGGCCTGGCGAGCAGTACTTC
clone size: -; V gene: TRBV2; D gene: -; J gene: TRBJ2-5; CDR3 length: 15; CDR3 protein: CASSESRNGPGTQYF; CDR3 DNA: TGTGCCAGCAGTGAATCCAGGAATGGGCCCGGGACCCAGTACTTC
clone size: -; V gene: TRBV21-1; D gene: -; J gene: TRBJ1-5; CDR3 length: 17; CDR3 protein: CASSKGVEWMGNQPQHF; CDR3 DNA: TGTGCCAGCAGCAAAGGAGTAGAGTGGATGGGCAATCAGCCCCAGCATTTT
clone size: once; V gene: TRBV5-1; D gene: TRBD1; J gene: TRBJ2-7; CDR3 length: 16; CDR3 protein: CASSLGQGKTSYEQYF; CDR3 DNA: TGCGCCAGCAGCTTAGGACAGGGGAAGACCTCCTACGAGCAGTACTTC
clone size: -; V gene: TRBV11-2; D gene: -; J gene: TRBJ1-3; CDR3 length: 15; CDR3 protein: CASSLVSESGNTIYF; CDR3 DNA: TGTGCCAGCAGCTTAGTCTCGGAATCTGGAAACACCATATATTTT
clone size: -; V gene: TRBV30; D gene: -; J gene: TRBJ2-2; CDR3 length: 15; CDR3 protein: CAWSVNGGNTGELFF; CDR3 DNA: TGTGCCTGGAGTGTGAACGGGGGGAACACCGGGGAGCTGTTTTTT
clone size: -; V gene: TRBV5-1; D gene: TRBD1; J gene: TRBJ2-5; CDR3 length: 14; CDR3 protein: CASSYGQGPGTQYF; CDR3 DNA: TGCGCCAGCAGCTATGGACAGGGCCCAGGTACCCAGTACTTC
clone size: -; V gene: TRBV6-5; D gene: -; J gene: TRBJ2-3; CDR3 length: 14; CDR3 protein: CASSYSNAANTQYF; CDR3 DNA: TGTGCCAGCAGTTACTCGAACGCGGCAAATACGCAGTATTTT
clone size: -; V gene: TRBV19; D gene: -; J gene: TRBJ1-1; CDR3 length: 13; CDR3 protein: CASSMTGFGEAFF; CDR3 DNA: TGTGCCAGTAGTATGACGGGCTTCGGTGAAGCTTTCTTT
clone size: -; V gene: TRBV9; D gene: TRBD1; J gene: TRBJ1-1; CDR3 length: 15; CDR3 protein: CASKPMTGGDTEAFF; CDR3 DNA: TGTGCCAGCAAACCTATGACAGGGGGAGACACTGAAGCTTTCTTT
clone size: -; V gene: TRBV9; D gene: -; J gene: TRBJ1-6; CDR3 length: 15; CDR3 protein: CASSARYGDNSPLHF; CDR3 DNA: TGTGCCAGCAGCGCACGCTACGGCGATAATTCACCCCTCCACTTT
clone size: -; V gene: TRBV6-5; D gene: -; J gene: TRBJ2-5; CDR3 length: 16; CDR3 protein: CASSYFGGAGQETQYF; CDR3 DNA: TGTGCCAGCAGTTATTTTGGGGGGGCGGGCCAAGAGACCCAGTACTTC
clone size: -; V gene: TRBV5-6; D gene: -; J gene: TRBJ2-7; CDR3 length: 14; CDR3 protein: CASSPDVVGGEQYF; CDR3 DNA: TGTGCCAGCAGCCCGGACGTCGTCGGGGGCGAGCAGTACTTC
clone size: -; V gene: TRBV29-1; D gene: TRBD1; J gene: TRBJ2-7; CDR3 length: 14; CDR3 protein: CSVGNRGVYYEQYF; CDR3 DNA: TGCAGCGTTGGGAACAGGGGCGTTTACTACGAGCAGTACTTC
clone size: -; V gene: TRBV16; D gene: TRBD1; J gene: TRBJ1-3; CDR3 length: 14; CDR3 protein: CASSQRTGANTIYF; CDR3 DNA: TGTGCCAGCAGCCAACGCACAGGGGCAAACACCATATATTTT
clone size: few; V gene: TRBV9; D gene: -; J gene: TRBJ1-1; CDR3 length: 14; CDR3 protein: CASSPSGGMGKAFF; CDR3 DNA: TGTGCCAGCAGCCCTAGTGGAGGCATGGGAAAAGCTTTCTTT
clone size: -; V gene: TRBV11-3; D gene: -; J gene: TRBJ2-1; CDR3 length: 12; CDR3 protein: CASSLDFGEQFF; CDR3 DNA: TGTGCCAGCAGCTTAGATTTTGGCGAGCAGTTCTTC
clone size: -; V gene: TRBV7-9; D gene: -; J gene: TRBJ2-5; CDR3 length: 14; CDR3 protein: CASSDSGTRETQYF; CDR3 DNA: TGTGCCAGCAGCGATTCCGGGACCAGAGAGACCCAGTACTTC
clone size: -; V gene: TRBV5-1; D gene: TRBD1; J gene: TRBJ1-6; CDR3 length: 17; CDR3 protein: CASSLEQGQGAYSPLHF; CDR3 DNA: TGCGCCAGCAGCTTGGAACAGGGGCAGGGGGCTTATTCACCCCTCCACTTT
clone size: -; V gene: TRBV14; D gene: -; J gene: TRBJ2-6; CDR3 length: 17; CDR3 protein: CASSYNWGNSGANVLTF; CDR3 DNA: TGTGCCAGCAGCTACAATTGGGGCAACTCTGGGGCCAACGTCCTGACTTTC
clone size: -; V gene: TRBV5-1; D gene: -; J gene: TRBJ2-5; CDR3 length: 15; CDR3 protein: CASSKDGGRAETQYF; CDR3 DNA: TGCGCCAGCAGCAAAGACGGTGGCAGGGCAGAGACCCAGTACTTC
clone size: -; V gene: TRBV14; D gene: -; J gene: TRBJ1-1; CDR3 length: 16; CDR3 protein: CASSQDESGRMSEAFF; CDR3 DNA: TGTGCCAGCAGCCAAGACGAGTCCGGGCGCATGAGTGAAGCTTTCTTT
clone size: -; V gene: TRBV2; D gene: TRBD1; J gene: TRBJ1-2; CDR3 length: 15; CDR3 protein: CASSEAPQGTGGYTF; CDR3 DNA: TGTGCCAGCAGTGAAGCGCCACAGGGGACCGGTGGCTACACCTTC
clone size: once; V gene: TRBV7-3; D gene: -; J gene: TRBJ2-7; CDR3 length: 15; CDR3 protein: CASSPGRISGNEQYF; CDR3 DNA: TGTGCCAGCAGCCCAGGGAGGATCTCTGGGAACGAGCAGTACTTC
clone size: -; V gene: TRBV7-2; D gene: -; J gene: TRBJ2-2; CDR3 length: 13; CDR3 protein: CASGLRLSGELFF; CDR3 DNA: TGTGCCAGCGGGCTCCGTCTCAGCGGGGAGCTGTTTTTT
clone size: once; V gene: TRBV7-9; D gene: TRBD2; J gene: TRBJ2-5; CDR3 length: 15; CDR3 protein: CASSLLSSGDETQYF; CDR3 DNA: TGTGCCAGCAGCTTATTGTCTAGCGGGGATGAGACCCAGTACTTC
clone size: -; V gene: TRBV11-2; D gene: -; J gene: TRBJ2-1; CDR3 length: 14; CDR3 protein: CASSLNGLGTEQFF; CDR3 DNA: TGTGCCAGCAGCTTAAATGGGCTCGGAACCGAGCAGTTCTTC
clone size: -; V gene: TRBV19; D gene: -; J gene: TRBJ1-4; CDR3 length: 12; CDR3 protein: CATGEAGEKLFF; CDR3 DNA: TGTGCTACCGGCGAGGCTGGGGAAAAACTGTTTTTT
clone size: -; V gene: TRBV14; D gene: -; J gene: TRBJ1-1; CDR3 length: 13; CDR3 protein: CASTPAANTEAFF; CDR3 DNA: TGTGCCAGTACCCCTGCGGCGAACACTGAAGCTTTCTTT
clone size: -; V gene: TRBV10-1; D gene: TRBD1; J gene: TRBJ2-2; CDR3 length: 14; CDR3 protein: CASKRDRDTGELFF; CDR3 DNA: TGCGCCAGCAAACGGGACAGGGACACCGGGGAGCTGTTTTTT
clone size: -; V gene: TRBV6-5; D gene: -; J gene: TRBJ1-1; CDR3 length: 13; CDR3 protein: CASSKEAYTEAFF; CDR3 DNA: TGTGCCAGCAGTAAGGAGGCATACACTGAAGCTTTCTTT
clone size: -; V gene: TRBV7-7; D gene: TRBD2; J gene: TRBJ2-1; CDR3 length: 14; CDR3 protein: CASSYGLADDEQFF; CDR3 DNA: TGTGCCAGCAGCTACGGACTAGCGGATGATGAGCAGTTCTTC
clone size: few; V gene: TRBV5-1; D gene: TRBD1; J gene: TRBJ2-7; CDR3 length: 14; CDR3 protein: CASSSRDRRYEQYF; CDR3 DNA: TGTGCCAGCAGCTCCCGGGACAGGCGTTACGAGCAGTACTTC
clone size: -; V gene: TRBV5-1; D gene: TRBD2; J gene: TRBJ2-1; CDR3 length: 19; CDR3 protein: CASSLFGLAGGAVYNEQFF; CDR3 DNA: TGCGCCAGCAGCTTGTTTGGGCTAGCGGGGGGTGCGGTATACAATGAGCAGTTCTTC
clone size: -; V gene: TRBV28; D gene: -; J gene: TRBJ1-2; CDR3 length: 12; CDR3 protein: CASSFGGYGYTF; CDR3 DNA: TGTGCCAGCAGTTTTGGGGGCTATGGCTACACCTTC
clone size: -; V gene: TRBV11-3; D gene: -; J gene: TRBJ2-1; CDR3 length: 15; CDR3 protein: CASSLDSGTYNEQFF; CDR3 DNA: TGTGCCAGCAGCTTAGACAGTGGAACCTACAATGAGCAGTTCTTC
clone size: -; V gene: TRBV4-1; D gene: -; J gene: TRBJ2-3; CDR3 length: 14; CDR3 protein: CASSPGTTRDTQYF; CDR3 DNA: TGCGCCAGCAGCCCGGGCACGACTAGGGATACGCAGTATTTT
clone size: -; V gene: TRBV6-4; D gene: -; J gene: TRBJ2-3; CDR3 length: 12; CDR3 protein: CASSYLSDTQYF; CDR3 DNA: TGTGCCAGCAGTTACTTATCGGATACGCAGTATTTT
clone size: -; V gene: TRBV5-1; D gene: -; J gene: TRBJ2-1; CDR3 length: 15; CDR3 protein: CASSLGLLQGNEQFF; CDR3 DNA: TGCGCCAGCAGCTTGGGTCTGCTCCAGGGCAATGAGCAGTTCTTC
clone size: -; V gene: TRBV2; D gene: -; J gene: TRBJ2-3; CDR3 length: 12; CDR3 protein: CASSVETDTQYF; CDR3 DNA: TGTGCCAGCAGTGTGGAGACAGATACGCAGTATTTT
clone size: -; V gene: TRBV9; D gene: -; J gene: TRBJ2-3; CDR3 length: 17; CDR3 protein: CASQPPEQLGSTDTQYF; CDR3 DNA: TGTGCCAGCCAACCCCCAGAACAACTAGGTAGCACAGATACGCAGTATTTT
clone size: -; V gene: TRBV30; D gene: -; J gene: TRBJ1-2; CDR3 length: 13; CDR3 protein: CAWSRDRPRGYTF; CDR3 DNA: TGTGCCTGGAGTCGGGACCGACCTCGGGGCTACACCTTC
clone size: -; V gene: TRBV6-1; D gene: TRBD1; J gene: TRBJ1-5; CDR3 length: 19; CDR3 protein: CASSGHGTGGRLGNQPQHF; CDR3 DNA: TGTGCCAGCAGTGGACACGGGACAGGGGGGCGGCTGGGCAATCAGCCCCAGCATTTT
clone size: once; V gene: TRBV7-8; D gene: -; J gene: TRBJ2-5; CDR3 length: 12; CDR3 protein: CASSLGRETQYF; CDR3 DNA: TGTGCCAGCAGCTTGGGGAGAGAGACCCAGTACTTC
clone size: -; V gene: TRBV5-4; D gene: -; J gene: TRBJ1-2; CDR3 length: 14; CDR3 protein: CASSSTDQGYGYTF; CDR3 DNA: TGTGCCAGCAGCTCGACGGACCAGGGTTATGGCTACACCTTC
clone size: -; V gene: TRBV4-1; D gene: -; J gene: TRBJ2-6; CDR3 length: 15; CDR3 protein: CASSLTVSGANVLTF; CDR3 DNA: TGCGCCAGCAGTCTTACAGTCTCTGGGGCCAACGTCCTGACTTTC
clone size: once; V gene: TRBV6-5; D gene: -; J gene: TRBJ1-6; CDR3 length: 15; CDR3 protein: CASTNRDTVNSPLHF; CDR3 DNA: TGTGCCAGCACCAACCGGGATACTGTTAATTCACCCCTCCACTTT
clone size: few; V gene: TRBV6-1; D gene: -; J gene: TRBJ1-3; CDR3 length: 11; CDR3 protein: CASSERNTIYF; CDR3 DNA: TGTGCCAGCAGTGAGCGAAACACCATATATTTT